The 24 T cell receptor beta chains listed next were all sequenced from one sample in a study of technical replicates of blood from a handful of donors. Measured with immunoSEQ multiplex PCR; TCRdb has only the in-frame clones, and not every one. The data contain some 80,000 clones, 92% of them singletons. The sequenced sample was T cells isolated from PBMCs. The origin of the receptors is a human donor in good health.

The V and J genes are TRBV2 and TRBJ2-1; D not certain. The CDR3 consists of 14 residues. V lost 2 bases and J lost 8, with 13 bases in between. Per germline, CDR1 SNHLY and CDR2 FYNNEI. Written as DNA, the CDR3 is TGTGCCAGCAGTGAAAGGTTAGAGGTCGATGAGCAGTTCTTC. Protein: CASSERLEVDEQFF.

The chain carries TRBV2 and TRBJ1-1; 8 positions match TRBD1. The junction had 3 bases not matched to a gene; V was cut back by 6 bases and J by 0 bases. Germline CDR1 and CDR2: SNHLY and FYNNEI. The CDR3 covers 14 residues. CDR3 DNA sequence: TGTGCCAGCAGAGCGACAGGGGTGAACACTGAAGCTTTCTTT. This codes for CASRATGVNTEAFF.

V is TRBV6-1 and J is TRBJ2-3; TRBD2 matches 10 bases. This CDR3 comprises 15 residues. Germline CDR1 is MNHNS and CDR2 is SASEGT. The V gene end was trimmed by 10 bases and the J gene end by 4 bases; junction bases not matched to a gene: 11. As DNA, the CDR3 is TGTGCCACTACTCAGGGACTAGCGATCCCAGATACGCAGTATTTT. This encodes CATTQGLAIPDTQYF.

The chain combines TRBV19 with TRBJ1-3; a possible D gene is TRBD1 (6 bases). The CDR3 length is 15 residues. The V and J ends lost 9 bases and 3 bases respectively, with 18 bases between them. Germline values: CDR1 LNHDA, CDR2 SQIVND (reference sequence). The CDR3 loop is CASTPPGAGGNTIYF. The CDR3 coding sequence is TGTGCCAGCACCCCTCCAGGGGCTGGTGGAAACACCATATATTTT.

This rearrangement joins TRBV5-1 to TRBJ1-5; 8 bases line up with TRBD1. CDR3 length: 14 residues. The V segment lost 4 bases and the J segment 5 bases; nucleotides outside the gene matches: 5. The germline gives CDR1 SGHRS, CDR2 YFSETQ. The CDR3 nucleotides are TGCGCCAGCAGCGTGGGACAGGCGGATCAGCCCCAGCATTTT. Encoded protein: CASSVGQADQPQHF.

V usage is TRBV14 and J usage is TRBJ2-7; D perhaps matches TRBD1 (5 bases). Germline CDR1 is SGHDN and CDR2 is FVKESK. The CDR3 extends over 13 amino acids. Trimming shortened V by 6 bases and J by 3 bases, and 12 bases separated the two germline ends. CDR3 loop: CASSPTGYYEQYF. CDR3 coding DNA: TGTGCCAGCAGTCCCACAGGATACTACGAGCAGTACTTC. The whole variable domain, filled in from reference TRBV14 and TRBJ2-7, reads EAGVTQFPSHSVIEKGQTVTLRCDPISGHDNLYWYRRVMGKEIKFLLHFVKESKQDESGMPNNRFLAERTGGTYSTLKVQPAELEDSGVYFCASSPTGYYEQYFGPGTRLTVT.

The chain combines TRBV19 with TRBJ2-1; 10 bases match TRBD1. CDR1 is LNHDA and CDR2 is SQIVND in the germline V gene (reference sequence). The V segment lost 6 bases and the J segment 6 bases; nucleotides outside the gene matches: 8. CDR3 length: 15 amino acids. The CDR3 sequence: CASRGTGVGFNEQFF. DNA of the CDR3: TGTGCCAGTAGGGGGACAGGGGTGGGGTTCAATGAGCAGTTCTTC.

The genes are TRBV5-1 and TRBJ2-1; possibly TRBD1 for D (6 bases). The CDR3 runs to 15 residues. The V gene lost 5 bases and the J gene lost 1 base, with 13 bases spanning the gap. Germline loops: CDR1 SGHRS, CDR2 YFSETQ. As DNA, the CDR3 is TGCGCCAGCAGTGAACAGGGTGGGTCCTACAATGAGCAGTTCTTC. This gives the protein CASSEQGGSYNEQFF. Based on the CDR3 plus reference TRBV5-1 and TRBJ2-1, the full variable domain is KAGVTQTPRYLIKTRGQQVTLSCSPISGHRSVSWYQQTPGQGLQFLFEYFSETQRNKGNFPGRFSGRQFSNSRSEMNVSTLELGDSALYLCASSEQGGSYNEQFFGPGTRLTVL.

V is TRBV5-6 and J is TRBJ2-7; 10 bases fit TRBD1. Germline CDR1 reads SGHDT; CDR2 reads YYEEEE. The CDR3 loop spans 18 amino acids. J gave up 5 bases and V 4 bases, and 18 bases lay outside the gene matches. For the CDR3, the DNA is TGTGCCAGCAGCCGACAGTGGGACTCCGGGACAGGGGCCCACGAGCAGTACTTC. Protein sequence: CASSRQWDSGTGAHEQYF.

This chain joins TRBV7-9 and TRBJ2-7, with 7 bases aligning to TRBD1. CDR1 and CDR2 (germline): SEHNR, FQNEAQ (reference sequence). Losses at the gene ends were 3 bases for V and 5 bases for J; bases not matched to a gene: 13. The CDR3 contains 16 residues. CDR3 in DNA: TGTGCCAGCAGCTTCCGATCTACCCCAGGGGGAGACGAGCAGTACTTC. It codes for CASSFRSTPGGDEQYF.

This clone was detected only once. The J gene is TRBJ2-7, the V gene TRBV7-9; D possibly corresponds to TRBD1 (5 bases). V lost 3 bases to trimming and J lost 0 bases, with 12 bases between them. The CDR3 loop spans 15 amino acids. Germline loops: CDR1 SEHNR, CDR2 FQNEAQ (reference sequence). CDR3 loop: CASSLDISHSYEQYF. In DNA, the CDR3 is TGTGCCAGCAGCTTGGACATCAGCCACTCCTACGAGCAGTACTTC.

The V gene is TRBV7-8, the J gene TRBJ2-7; D gene unclear. Trimming stripped 5 bases from V and 1 base from J, with 15 bases between. This CDR3 is 15 amino acids long. CDR1 and CDR2 from the germline V gene are SGHVS and FQNEAQ. The CDR3 reads CASSRLALSSYEQYF. DNA for the CDR3: TGTGCCAGCAGCAGACTTGCCCTAAGTTCCTACGAGCAGTACTTC.

The chain carries TRBV7-9 and TRBJ2-5; 9 bases agree with TRBD2. Germline CDR1 reads SEHNR; CDR2 reads FQNEAQ (reference sequence). V dropped 8 bases and J dropped 0; count of bases not matched to a gene: 10. This CDR3 is built from 16 residues. Here the CDR3 reads CASVHSGRGNQETQYF. In DNA form, the CDR3 reads TGTGCCAGCGTCCATAGCGGGAGAGGGAACCAAGAGACCCAGTACTTC.

The V gene is TRBV5-4, the J gene TRBJ1-1; no definite D call. Trimming took 3 bases from V and 7 from J, leaving 7 bases between them. The CDR3 covers 11 residues. Per germline, CDR1 SGHNT and CDR2 YYREEE (reference sequence). In DNA, the CDR3 is TGTGCCAGCAGCTCGGAGGGTGAAGCTTTCTTT. Translated, it gives CASSSEGEAFF.

V gene TRBV27 combines with J gene TRBJ1-5; no definite D call. Germline lookup yields CDR1 MNHEY and CDR2 SMNVEV (reference sequence). Deletions cut 2 bases from V and 9 bases from J, with 17 bases between. This CDR3 is built from 15 residues. The CDR3 protein is CASSLVAGRISPQHF. CDR3 in DNA: TGTGCCAGCAGTTTAGTGGCAGGCCGAATCTCGCCCCAGCATTTT.

The chain employs TRBV19 and TRBJ2-7; 8 bases align to TRBD1. There are 15 residues in the CDR3. CDR1 and CDR2 (germline): LNHDA, SQIVND (reference sequence). The V segment lost 3 bases and the J segment 6 bases; nucleotides outside the gene matches: 10. CDR3 DNA sequence: TGTGCCAGTAGTATCGAGACAGGGGTTGTCGGCGAGCAGTACTTC. Translating gives CASSIETGVVGEQYF.

The genes are TRBV28 and TRBJ2-7; D possibly corresponds to TRBD1 (6 bases). The V gene's germline CDR1 is MDHEN and CDR2 SYDVKM. The CDR3 runs 14 residues. V lost 4 bases and J lost 4, with 14 bases in between. CDR3 amino acids: CASSSPRTAYEQYF. The DNA of the CDR3 is TGTGCCAGCAGTTCCCCTCGGACAGCGTACGAGCAGTACTTC.

This clone was picked up one time. The CDR3 bases are TGTGCCAGCAGGACAGGATCCTACGAGCAGTACTTC. Amino acids: CASRTGSYEQYF. V and J are TRBV6-1 and TRBJ2-7, with D possibly being TRBD1 (6 bases). V dropped 6 bases and J dropped 1 base, with 7 bases sitting between them. The CDR3 sequence is 12 residues long. Per the germline V gene, CDR1 is MNHNS and CDR2 is SASEGT.

The V call is TRBV10-3, the J call TRBJ2-6, with D possibly being TRBD2 (5 bases). This CDR3 is 17 amino acids long. V lost 3 bases and J 0 bases, leaving 12 bases between the germline ends. CDR1 and CDR2 from the germline V gene are ENHRY and SYGVKD. The DNA of the CDR3 is TGTGCCATCAGTGACGAGGGTGGGATCTCTGGGGCCAACGTCCTGACTTTC. This sequence encodes CAISDEGGISGANVLTF.

A single count supports this clone. The DNA for the CDR3 is TGTGCCAGCAGCCCAGGGGACAGGGTCCTGTCTAACTATGGCTACACCTTC. As protein: CASSPGDRVLSNYGYTF. The rearrangement links TRBV9 to TRBJ1-2, with 9 bases lining up with TRBD1. This CDR3 spans 17 amino acids. V was pared by 4 bases and J by 0 bases, with 10 bases of the junction left unmatched. Germline values: CDR1 SGDLS, CDR2 YYNGEE.

The chain links TRBV5-6 to TRBJ1-5; maybe TRBD1 (6 bases). V gave up 1 base and J gave up 5 bases, with 10 bases separating them. The CDR3 has 14 amino acids. Germline loops: CDR1 SGHDT, CDR2 YYEEEE. DNA of the CDR3: TGTGCCAGCAGCTTGTACAGGGTGGATCAGCCCCAGCATTTT. Translating it yields CASSLYRVDQPQHF.

There are a few counts of this clone. V and J are TRBV4-1 and TRBJ1-2, with D possibly TRBD1 on 6 matching bases. CDR3 length equals 14 residues. The V end lost 4 bases, the J end lost 4 bases, and 13 bases lay between the germline ends. Germline V CDR1 and CDR2: MGHRA, YSYEKL. CDR3 residues: CASSPNRESYGYTF. The CDR3 DNA reads TGCGCCAGCAGCCCAAACAGGGAAAGCTATGGCTACACCTTC.

This chain uses TRBV4-1 with TRBJ2-1, with 7 bases matching TRBD2. Germline V CDR1 and CDR2: MGHRA, YSYEKL. The CDR3 has 18 amino acids. J was trimmed by 0 bases and V by 0 bases; bases with no gene match: 8. CDR3 amino acids: CASSQDEIAGASYNEQFF. The CDR3, as DNA: TGCGCCAGCAGCCAAGACGAGATAGCGGGTGCCTCCTACAATGAGCAGTTCTTC.

The CDR3 nucleotides read TGTGCCAGCAGTGGAGATAGCAATCAGCCCCAGCATTTT. Its protein is CASSGDSNQPQHF. This sequence joins TRBV2 and TRBJ1-5, with no clear D. The CDR3 spans 13 residues. V dropped 4 bases and J dropped 0 bases, with 4 bases sitting between them. The V gene's germline CDR1 is SNHLY and CDR2 FYNNEI.